Detailed here is one T cell receptor beta chain. This sample was taken from a study of Ad26.COV2.S vaccination and SARS-CoV-2 variants. Treatment specified: about 20 received Ad26.COV2.S at low or high dose, single or two shots; about 5 received placebo; per-sample allocation not given. After the first vaccine or placebo injection, samples were drawn on day 63. TCRdb keeps only in-frame clones here, not all; method: immunoSEQ multiplex PCR. The sample contains 250,000 to 300,000 clones, 87% of which appear only once. Germline V gene data show CDR1 as SEHNR and CDR2 as FQNEAQ (reference sequence). V was trimmed by 3 bases and J by 4 bases, leaving 5 bases between them. The CDR3 has 12 amino acids.

V and J are TRBV7-9 and TRBJ2-3, with D unresolved. This sequence was found in a person between 18 and 60 years old who received the Ad26.COV2.S COVID-19 vaccine or a placebo. The sample here was peripheral blood, taken in a trial of Ad26.COV2.S vaccine versus placebo. The CDR3 nucleotides read TGTGCCAGCAGCTTTCAGCCAGATACGCAGTATTTT. Its translation is CASSFQPDTQYF.